What follows describes a single T cell receptor beta chain. There is no known antigen for this receptor. No base-level quality is on record; no much larger clone is a single base apart. The data belong to a study of shared T cell receptors in the human thymus (dated by TCRdb to about 2021). In the study overall: The study investigated the way shared, self-reactive T-cell receptor alpha chains are produced in the human thymus.

The CDR3 starts with the cysteine, ends with the phenylalanine, and has 15 residues. Just the 45-base CDR3 DNA is kept, in frame starting at base 1. The germline V gene yields MRHNA for CDR1 and SNTAGT for CDR2. Relative to germline, V is 0 bases shorter and J is 5 bases shorter, with 13 bases between their ends. The library was produced with the immunoSEQ multiplex PCR assay. In TCRdb, the immuneACCESS table is reduced to in-frame sequences with V and J assigned. These tables do not hold every clone; where another copy was compared, an unresolved V gene accounts for under half, and the others remain unexplained. The sample has 550,000 to 800,000 clones on record, roughly 88% of them singletons. The ten largest account for around 0.0099% of the sample. This sample was also put to use in a study of human thymus T cells. Per that second paper: The donors were immunologically healthy infants in Finland who had open corrective cardiac surgery for congenital heart defects. Thymus tissue was collected as surgical resects that were removed during corrective cardiac surgery. V and J gene segment usage appeared biased in both thymic and peripheral blood repertoires. The related research reported highly overlapping thymic TCR repertoires among unrelated individuals. The study used 7 or 8 infant thymus samples plus four related peripheral blood samples to characterize TCR alpha and beta repertoires. Donor ages ranged from about 6 to 244 days, and the cohort comprised more than 5 male and a couple of female infants. Thymocytes were freed from the tissue by mechanical means and kept at -70 degrees C as pellets of roughly 9-33 million cells. Genomic DNA was extracted from frozen cell pellets with a QIAsymphony instrument. The immunoSEQ multiplex PCR assay was used to amplify the TCRB and TCRAD loci from a standardized amount of quality-controlled genomic DNA. Amplicons spanned the V(D)J region at a length sufficient to cover the CDR3 and identify V and J genes. The amplicons were sequenced on an Illumina platform via the commercial immunoSEQ service. Corrections for primer bias and sequencing errors followed previously described methods, while TCRAD and TCRB definitions were based on the IMGT database. immunoSEQ Analyzer 3.0 and VDJTools were used for repertoire analysis, which covered basic statistics, V/J segment usage, diversity estimates, rarefaction and pairwise overlap. Diversity was estimated with Chao1, ChaoE, Efron-Thisted, Shannon and inverse Simpson indices, and also on datasets down-sampled to the smallest sample. Repertoire overlap used strict matching of CDR3 nucleotide sequence, V gene and J gene, with Jaccard-based multidimensional scaling clustering. On average, thymus samples gave 650,000 to 850,000 unique TCRB clonotypes, whereas blood samples gave roughly 84,000.

Source material: thymocytes. The chain couples TRBV6-4 to TRBJ1-2; no D gene call is confident. This TCR derives from a girl under three years old with a congenital heart defect. Donor details come from another sample of the same person, matched by shared clones. The nucleotide sequence is TGTGCCAGCAGTGACTCCGGGGATCGGGGTTATGGCTACACCTTC. The translation is CASSDSGDRGYGYTF.